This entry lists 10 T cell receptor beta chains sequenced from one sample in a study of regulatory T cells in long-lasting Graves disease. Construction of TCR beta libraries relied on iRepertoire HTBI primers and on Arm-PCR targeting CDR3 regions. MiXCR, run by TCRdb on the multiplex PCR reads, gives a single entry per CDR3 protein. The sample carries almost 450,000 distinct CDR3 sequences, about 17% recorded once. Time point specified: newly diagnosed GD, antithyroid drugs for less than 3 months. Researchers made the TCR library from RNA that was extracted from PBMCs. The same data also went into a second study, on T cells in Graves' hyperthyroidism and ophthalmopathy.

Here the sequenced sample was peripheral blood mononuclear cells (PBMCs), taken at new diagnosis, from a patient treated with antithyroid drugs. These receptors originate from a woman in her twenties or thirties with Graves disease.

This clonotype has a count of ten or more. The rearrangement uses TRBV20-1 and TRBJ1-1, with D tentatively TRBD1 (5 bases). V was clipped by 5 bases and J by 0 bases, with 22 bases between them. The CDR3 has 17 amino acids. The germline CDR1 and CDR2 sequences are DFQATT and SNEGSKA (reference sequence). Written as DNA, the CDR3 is TGCAGTGCTCCGCTCGAAGACAGCCCGGTCATGAACACTGAAGCTTTCTTT. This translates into CSAPLEDSPVMNTEAFF.

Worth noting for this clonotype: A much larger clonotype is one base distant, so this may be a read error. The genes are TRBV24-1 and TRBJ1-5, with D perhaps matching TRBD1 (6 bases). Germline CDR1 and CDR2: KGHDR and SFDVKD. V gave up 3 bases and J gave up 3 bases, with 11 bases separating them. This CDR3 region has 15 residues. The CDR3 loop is CATSDPRQDNQPQHF. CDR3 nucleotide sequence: TGTGCCACCAGTGATCCAAGACAGGACAATCAGCCCCAGCATTTT.

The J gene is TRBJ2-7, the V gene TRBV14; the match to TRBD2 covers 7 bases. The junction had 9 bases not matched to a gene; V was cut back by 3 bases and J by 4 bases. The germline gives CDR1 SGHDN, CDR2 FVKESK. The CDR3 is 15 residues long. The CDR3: CASSHDAIGRYEQYF. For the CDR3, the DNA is TGTGCCAGCAGCCACGATGCCATCGGGAGGTACGAGCAGTACTTC.

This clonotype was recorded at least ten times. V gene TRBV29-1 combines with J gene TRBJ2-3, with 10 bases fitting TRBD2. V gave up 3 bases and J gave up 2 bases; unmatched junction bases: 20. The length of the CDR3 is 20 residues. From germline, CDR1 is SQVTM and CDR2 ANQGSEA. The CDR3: CSVDGLISGRAGKNTDTQYF. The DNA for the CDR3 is TGCAGCGTTGACGGCTTAATCAGCGGGAGGGCCGGGAAGAACACAGATACGCAGTATTTT.

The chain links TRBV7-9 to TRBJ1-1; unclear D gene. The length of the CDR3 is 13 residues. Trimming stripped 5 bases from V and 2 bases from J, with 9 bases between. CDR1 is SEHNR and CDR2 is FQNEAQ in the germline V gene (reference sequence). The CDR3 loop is CASSLEYNTEAFF. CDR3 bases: TGTGCCAGCAGCCTAGAATACAACACTGAAGCTTTCTTT.

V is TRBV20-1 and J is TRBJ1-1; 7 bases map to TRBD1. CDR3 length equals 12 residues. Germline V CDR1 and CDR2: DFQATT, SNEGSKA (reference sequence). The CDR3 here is CKPGTAHTEAFF. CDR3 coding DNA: TGCAAACCCGGGACAGCCCACACTGAAGCTTTCTTT.

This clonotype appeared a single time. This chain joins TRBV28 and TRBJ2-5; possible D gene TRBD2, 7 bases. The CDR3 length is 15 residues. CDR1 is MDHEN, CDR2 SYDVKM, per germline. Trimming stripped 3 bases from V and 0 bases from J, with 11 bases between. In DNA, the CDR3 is TGTGCCAGCAGTTTGGGGGGGGCCCACCAAGAGACCCAGTACTTC. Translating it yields CASSLGGAHQETQYF.

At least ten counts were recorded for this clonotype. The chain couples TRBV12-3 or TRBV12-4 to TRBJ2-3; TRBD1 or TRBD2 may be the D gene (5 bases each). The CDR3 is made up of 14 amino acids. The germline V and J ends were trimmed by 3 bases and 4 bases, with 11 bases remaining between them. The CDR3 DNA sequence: TGTGCCAGCAGTTTCCCCGGGGCGGCAGATACGCAGTATTTT. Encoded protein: CASSFPGAADTQYF.

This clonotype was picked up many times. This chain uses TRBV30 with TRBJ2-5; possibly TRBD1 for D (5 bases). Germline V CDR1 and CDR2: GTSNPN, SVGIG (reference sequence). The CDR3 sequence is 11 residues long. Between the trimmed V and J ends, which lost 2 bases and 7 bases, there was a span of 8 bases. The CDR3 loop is CAWSKTGTQYF. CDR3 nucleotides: TGTGCCTGGAGTAAAACAGGGACCCAGTACTTC.

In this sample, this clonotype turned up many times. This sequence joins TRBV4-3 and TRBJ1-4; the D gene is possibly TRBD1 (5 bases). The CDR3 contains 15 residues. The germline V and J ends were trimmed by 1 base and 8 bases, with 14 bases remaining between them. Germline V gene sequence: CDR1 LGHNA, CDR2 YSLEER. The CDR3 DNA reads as TGCGCCAGCAGCCAAGCTTGGGCGGGGGACGAAAAACTGTTTTTT. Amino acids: CASSQAWAGDEKLFF.